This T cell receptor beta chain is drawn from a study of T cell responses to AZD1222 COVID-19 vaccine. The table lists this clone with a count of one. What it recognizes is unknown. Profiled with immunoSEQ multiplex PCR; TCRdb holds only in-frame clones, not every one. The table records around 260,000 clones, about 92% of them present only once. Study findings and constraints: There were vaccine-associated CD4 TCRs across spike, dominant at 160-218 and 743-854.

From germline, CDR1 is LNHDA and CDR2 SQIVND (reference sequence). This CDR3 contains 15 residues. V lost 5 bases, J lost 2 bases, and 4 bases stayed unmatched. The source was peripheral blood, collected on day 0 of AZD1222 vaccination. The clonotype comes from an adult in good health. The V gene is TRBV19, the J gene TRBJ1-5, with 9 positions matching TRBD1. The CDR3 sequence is CASSVTGGGNQPQHF. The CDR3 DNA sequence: TGTGCCAGTAGTGTGACAGGGGGGGGCAATCAGCCCCAGCATTTT.